Below, 20 T cell receptor beta chains from the same sample are listed, as sequenced in a study of cytotoxic CD8 clonotypes in ibrutinib-treated CLL. Repertoires were generated with immunoSEQ multiplex PCR, while TCRdb's copy carries only in-frame clones and drops some. The top ten clones hold about 32% of a sample with about 89,000 clones, more than 75% of them seen once. Sequenced material: PBMCs, taken after 12 months of ibrutinib treatment. These receptors were collected from a human donor with chronic lymphocytic leukemia.

V is TRBV7-2 and J is TRBJ2-1; possible D gene TRBD1, 6 bases. Between the trimmed V and J ends, which lost 3 bases and 8 bases, there was a span of 11 bases. The length of the CDR3 is 13 residues. Looked up from germline, CDR1 is SGHTA and CDR2 is FQGNSA. The CDR3 DNA sequence: TGTGCCAGCAGCTTCCAGGGGTCCCATGAGCAGTTCTTC. Protein: CASSFQGSHEQFF. Together with reference TRBV7-2 and TRBJ2-1, the CDR3 gives the full variable domain: GAGVSQSPSNKVTEKGKDVELRCDPISGHTALYWYRQSLGQGLEFLIYFQGNSAPDKSGLPSDRFSAERTGGSVSTLTIQRTQQEDSAVYLCASSFQGSHEQFFGPGTRLTVL.

The chain employs TRBV4-2 and TRBJ2-1, with 7 bases that match TRBD2. The CDR3 covers 16 residues. V lost 1 base to trimming and J lost 5 bases; unmatched junction nucleotides: 8. Germline-derived CDR1 and CDR2 are LGHNA and YNFKEQ. In DNA, the CDR3 is TGTGCCAGCAGCCAAGGGGGCGGGGGACCAAACAATGAGCAGTTCTTC. It encodes CASSQGGGGPNNEQFF.

The sample holds one count of this clone. The V call is TRBV7-9, the J call TRBJ2-1, with no clear D. This CDR3 region has 13 residues. The germline V gene encodes CDR1 SEHNR and CDR2 FQNEAQ (reference sequence). Trimming took off 4 bases at V and 8 bases at J, with 12 bases between the two ends. The DNA of the CDR3 is TGTGCCAGCAGCTCCAAGATTGTAGATGAGCAGTTCTTC. Translated, it gives CASSSKIVDEQFF.

V and J are TRBV7-2 and TRBJ2-1; D ambiguous. CDR3 length: 15 residues. V was clipped by 5 bases and J by 1 base, with 12 bases between them. The germline V gene encodes CDR1 SGHTA and CDR2 FQGNSA. CDR3 nucleotides: TGTGCCAGCAGCCAGTACCAAGCTTCCTACAATGAGCAGTTCTTC. This translates into CASSQYQASYNEQFF. Complete variable domain (other parts from reference TRBV7-2 and TRBJ2-1): GAGVSQSPSNKVTEKGKDVELRCDPISGHTALYWYRQSLGQGLEFLIYFQGNSAPDKSGLPSDRFSAERTGGSVSTLTIQRTQQEDSAVYLCASSQYQASYNEQFFGPGTRLTVL.

V is TRBV19 and J is TRBJ1-5; perhaps TRBD1 as D (5 bases). CDR1 is LNHDA, CDR2 SQIVND, per germline (reference sequence). The CDR3 is 16 residues long. V gave up 2 bases and J gave up 6 bases, with 17 bases separating them. CDR3 region: CASSITGGRLGQPQHF. The CDR3 nucleotides are TGTGCCAGTAGTATAACGGGGGGTAGGCTTGGTCAGCCCCAGCATTTT.

The genes are TRBV6-1 and TRBJ1-5; a weak D match, TRBD1 (5 bases). Germline assignment: CDR1 MNHNS and CDR2 SASEGT. V lost 3 bases to trimming and J lost 0 bases, with 9 bases between them. The CDR3 runs to 15 residues. The CDR3 here is CASSDRGYSNQPQHF. CDR3 bases: TGTGCCAGCAGTGACCGGGGGTATAGCAATCAGCCCCAGCATTTT.

This clone came up a few times. The chain recombines TRBV7-2 with TRBJ1-1, with unresolved D. V was shortened by 3 bases and J by 0 bases, with 11 bases between the two germline ends. The V gene's germline CDR1 is SGHTA and CDR2 FQGNSA. The CDR3 contains 15 residues. CDR3 nucleotide sequence: TGTGCCAGCAGCTTTAGTGGGTATTTGAACACTGAAGCTTTCTTT. Translating it yields CASSFSGYLNTEAFF.

V is TRBV19 and J is TRBJ2-7; 9 bases line up with TRBD1. The CDR3 spans 15 residues. Germline assignment: CDR1 LNHDA and CDR2 SQIVND (reference sequence). V lost 4 bases and J lost 5; bases outside the gene matches: 9. The CDR3 here is CASSNTGTGRDEQYF. The CDR3 region has the DNA TGTGCCAGTAGTAACACCGGGACAGGGCGGGACGAGCAGTACTTC.

The gene calls are TRBV7-9 and TRBJ2-1, with a possible D match to TRBD2 (6 bases). Germline-derived CDR1 and CDR2 are SEHNR and FQNEAQ (reference sequence). Trimming cost V 8 bases and J 1 base, with 18 bases left between them. The CDR3 spans 16 residues. DNA for the CDR3: TGTGCCAGCGGGGATACGGGCGGGGTTTCCTACAATGAGCAGTTCTTC. Amino acids: CASGDTGGVSYNEQFF.

The chain recombines TRBV5-8 with TRBJ1-6; D ambiguous. Germline lookup yields CDR1 SGHTS and CDR2 YDEGEE. This CDR3 contains 18 residues. V lost 1 base and J lost 0, with 14 bases in between. CDR3 residues: CASSLFVKGGSYNSPLHF. DNA of the CDR3: TGTGCCAGCAGCTTGTTTGTTAAGGGAGGCTCCTATAATTCACCCCTCCACTTT.

CDR3 sequence reads: CAISEQEFYEQYF. For the CDR3, the DNA is TGTGCCATCAGTGAACAGGAGTTCTACGAGCAGTACTTC. This chain links TRBV10-3 with TRBJ2-7, with D possibly being TRBD1 (5 bases). V was cut by 3 bases and J by 3 bases, with 9 bases left in between. The germline V gene encodes CDR1 ENHRY and CDR2 SYGVKD. This CDR3 spans 13 amino acids.

The rearrangement joins TRBV30 to TRBJ2-5; no reliable D call. The CDR3 runs 13 residues. CDR1 and CDR2 (germline): GTSNPN, SVGIG (reference sequence). The germline V and J ends were trimmed by 0 bases and 3 bases, with 8 bases remaining between them. CDR3 in DNA: TGTGCCTGGAGTGTAACTGTAAAAGAGACCCAGTACTTC. This encodes CAWSVTVKETQYF. The full variable domain, rest sourced from reference TRBV30 and TRBJ2-5, is SQTIHQWPATLVQPVGSPLSLECTVEGTSNPNLYWYRQAAGRGLQLLFYSVGIGQISSEVPQNLSASRPQDRQFILSSKKLLLSDSGFYLCAWSVTVKETQYFGPGTRLLVL.

The chain combines TRBV7-2 with TRBJ2-2, with no clear D. The CDR3 has 13 amino acids. Germline assignment: CDR1 SGHTA and CDR2 FQGNSA. Trimming took 3 bases from V and 4 from J, leaving 6 bases between them. The CDR3 protein is CASSLTVTGELFF. The CDR3 DNA sequence: TGTGCCAGCAGCTTGACTGTCACCGGGGAGCTGTTTTTT. Looking up the rest from reference TRBV7-2 and TRBJ2-2 gives the full variable domain: GAGVSQSPSNKVTEKGKDVELRCDPISGHTALYWYRQSLGQGLEFLIYFQGNSAPDKSGLPSDRFSAERTGGSVSTLTIQRTQQEDSAVYLCASSLTVTGELFFGEGSRLTVL.

This chain joins TRBV11-3 and TRBJ2-7; D uncertain. The germline CDR1 and CDR2 sequences are SGHNT and YENEEA. The CDR3 length is 12 residues. Trimming removed 4 bases from V and 4 bases from J, with 8 bases in between. The chain's CDR3 is CASSSNLYEQYF. The CDR3 region has the DNA TGTGCCAGCAGCTCCAACCTATACGAGCAGTACTTC.

The genes are TRBV15 and TRBJ2-2; 8 nucleotides agree with TRBD1. Trimming took 3 bases from V and 5 from J; bases not matched to a gene: 11. This CDR3 is built from 17 residues. CDR1 is LNHNV, CDR2 YYDKDF, per germline (reference sequence). As DNA, the CDR3 is TGTGCCACCAGCAGGGTCCTCGGGACAGGCAAAACCGGGGAGCTGTTTTTT. It specifies CATSRVLGTGKTGELFF. The whole variable domain, filled in from reference TRBV15 and TRBJ2-2, reads DAMVIQNPRYQVTQFGKPVTLSCSQTLNHNVMYWYQQKSSQAPKLLFHYYDKDFNNEADTPDNFQSRRPNTSFCFLDIRSPGLGDTAMYLCATSRVLGTGKTGELFFGEGSRLTVL.

The chain has TRBV5-1 and TRBJ2-3; D may be TRBD1 (6 bases). This CDR3 is 17 amino acids long. Trimming took off 2 bases at V and 2 bases at J, with 18 bases between the two ends. From germline, CDR1 is SGHRS and CDR2 YFSETQ. The CDR3 nucleotides are TGCGCCAGCAGCTTAGGTCGACAGGCCTATACCACAGATACGCAGTATTTT. This sequence encodes CASSLGRQAYTTDTQYF.

This sequence joins TRBV30 and TRBJ2-2, with 11 bases fitting TRBD2. Germline CDR1 is GTSNPN and CDR2 is SVGIG (reference sequence). V lost 0 bases, J lost 2 bases, and 8 bases stayed unmatched. CDR3 size: 18 residues. The CDR3: CAWSVSLAGGRNTGELFF. DNA for the CDR3: TGTGCCTGGAGTGTATCCCTAGCGGGAGGTAGAAACACCGGGGAGCTGTTTTTT. The full variable domain, its missing parts supplied by reference TRBV30 and TRBJ2-2, is SQTIHQWPATLVQPVGSPLSLECTVEGTSNPNLYWYRQAAGRGLQLLFYSVGIGQISSEVPQNLSASRPQDRQFILSSKKLLLSDSGFYLCAWSVSLAGGRNTGELFFGEGSRLTVL.

The V call is TRBV18, the J call TRBJ2-7; D is tentatively TRBD1 or TRBD2 (5 bases each). V dropped 3 bases and J dropped 2 bases, with 11 bases sitting between them. CDR3 length: 14 amino acids. Germline loops: CDR1 KGHSH, CDR2 LQKENI. The CDR3 nucleotides read TGTGCCAGCTCACCGGGGGTCTCAACCTACGAGCAGTACTTC. The encoded protein is CASSPGVSTYEQYF.

This sequence joins TRBV11-2 and TRBJ2-3, with TRBD1 matching 9 bases. CDR1 SGHAT and CDR2 FQNNGV come from the germline V gene. With 4 bases clipped from V and 3 bases from J, the junction kept 11 bases outside the gene matches. This CDR3 comprises 17 residues. The DNA for the CDR3 is TGTGCCAGCAGCTCAATTGGCGGGGACAGGGTAACAGATACGCAGTATTTT. Protein: CASSSIGGDRVTDTQYF.

This clone was picked up a small number of times. The chain combines TRBV18 with TRBJ1-6, with TRBD1 matching over 7 bases. Germline CDR1 reads KGHSH; CDR2 reads LQKENI. The CDR3 runs to 15 residues. V lost 3 bases and J lost 7; bases outside the gene matches: 6. This CDR3 is CASSPRDRVNSPLHF. The CDR3 DNA follows: TGTGCCAGCTCACCGAGGGACAGAGTAAATTCACCCCTCCACTTT. Looking up the rest from reference TRBV18 and TRBJ1-6 gives the full variable domain: NAGVMQNPRHLVRRRGQEARLRCSPMKGHSHVYWYRQLPEEGLKFMVYLQKENIIDESGMPKERFSAEFPKEGPSILRIQQVVRGDSAAYFCASSPRDRVNSPLHFGNGTRLTVT.